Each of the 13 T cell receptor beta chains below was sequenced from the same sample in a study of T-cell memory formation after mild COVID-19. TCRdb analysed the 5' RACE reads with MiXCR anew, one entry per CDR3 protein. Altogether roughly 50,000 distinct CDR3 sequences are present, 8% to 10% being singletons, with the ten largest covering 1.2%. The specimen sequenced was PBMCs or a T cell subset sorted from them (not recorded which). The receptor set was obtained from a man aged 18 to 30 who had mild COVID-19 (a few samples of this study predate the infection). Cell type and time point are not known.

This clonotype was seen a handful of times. CDR3 region: CSVGSGDTQYF. CDR3 nucleotides: TGCAGCGTTGGTAGTGGAGATACGCAGTATTTT. The rearrangement joins TRBV29-1 to TRBJ2-3; no clear D. The germline V gene encodes CDR1 SQVTM and CDR2 ANQGSEA. The CDR3 sequence is 11 residues long. Trimming left V 4 bases short and J 5 bases short, with 7 bases between.

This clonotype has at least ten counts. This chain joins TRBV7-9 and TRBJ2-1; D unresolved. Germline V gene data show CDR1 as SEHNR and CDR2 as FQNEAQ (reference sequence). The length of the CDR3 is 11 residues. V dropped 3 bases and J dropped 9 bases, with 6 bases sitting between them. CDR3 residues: CASSFAVEQFF. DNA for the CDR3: TGTGCCAGCAGCTTTGCCGTTGAGCAGTTCTTC.

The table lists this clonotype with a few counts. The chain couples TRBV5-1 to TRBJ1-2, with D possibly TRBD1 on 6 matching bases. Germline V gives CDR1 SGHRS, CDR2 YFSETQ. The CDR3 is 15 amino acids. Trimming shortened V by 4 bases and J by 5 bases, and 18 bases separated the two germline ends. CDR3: CASSEGHGEDYGYTF. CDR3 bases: TGCGCCAGCAGCGAGGGACACGGGGAGGATTATGGCTACACCTTC. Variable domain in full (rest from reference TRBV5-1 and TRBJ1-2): KAGVTQTPRYLIKTRGQQVTLSCSPISGHRSVSWYQQTPGQGLQFLFEYFSETQRNKGNFPGRFSGRQFSNSRSEMNVSTLELGDSALYLCASSEGHGEDYGYTFGSGTRLTVV.

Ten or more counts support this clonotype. DNA of the CDR3: TGTGCCAGCAGCAGGGGTGTGACCTCCTACGAGCAGTACGTC. Its translation: CASSRGVTSYEQYV. This chain links TRBV28 with TRBJ2-7; TRBD1 might be the D (6 bases). The CDR3 totals 14 residues. V lost 6 bases and J lost 0, with 12 bases in between. CDR1 and CDR2 from the germline V gene are MDHEN and SYDVKM.

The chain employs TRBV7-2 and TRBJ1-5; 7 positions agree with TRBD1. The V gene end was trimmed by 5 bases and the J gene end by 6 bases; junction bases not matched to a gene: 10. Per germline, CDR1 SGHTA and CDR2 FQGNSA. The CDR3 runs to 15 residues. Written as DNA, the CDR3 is TGTGCCAGCAGCCCAGACAGGGTAACCGGTCAGCCCCAGCATTTT. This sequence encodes CASSPDRVTGQPQHF.

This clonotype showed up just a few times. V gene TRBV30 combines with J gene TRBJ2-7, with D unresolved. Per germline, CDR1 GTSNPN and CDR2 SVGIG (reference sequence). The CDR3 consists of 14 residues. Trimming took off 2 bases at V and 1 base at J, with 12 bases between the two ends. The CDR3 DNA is TGTGCCTGGAGTCCAGACACTACATCCTACGAGCAGTACTTC. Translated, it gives CAWSPDTTSYEQYF.

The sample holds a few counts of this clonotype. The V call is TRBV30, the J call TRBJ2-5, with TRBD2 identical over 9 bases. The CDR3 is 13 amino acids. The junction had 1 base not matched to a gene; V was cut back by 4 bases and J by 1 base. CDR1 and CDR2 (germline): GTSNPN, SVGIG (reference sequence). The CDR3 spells CAWTSGAQETQYF. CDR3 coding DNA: TGTGCCTGGACTAGCGGGGCCCAAGAGACCCAGTACTTC.

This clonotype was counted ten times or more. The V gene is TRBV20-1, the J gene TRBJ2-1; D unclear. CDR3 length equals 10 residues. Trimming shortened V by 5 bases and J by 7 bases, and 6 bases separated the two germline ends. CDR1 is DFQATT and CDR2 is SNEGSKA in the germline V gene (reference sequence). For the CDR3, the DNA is TGCAGTGCTTCGAGGAATGAGCAGTTCTTC. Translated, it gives CSASRNEQFF.

The CDR3 bases are TGCAGTGCTAGAGGGTGGGGGCTCACAGATACGCAGTATTTT. The encoded protein is CSARGWGLTDTQYF. The chain carries TRBV20-1 and TRBJ2-3; D is possibly TRBD1 (6 bases). The CDR3 runs 14 residues. Trimming took off 1 base at V and 2 bases at J, with 10 bases between the two ends. In germline, CDR1 is DFQATT, CDR2 SNEGSKA (reference sequence).

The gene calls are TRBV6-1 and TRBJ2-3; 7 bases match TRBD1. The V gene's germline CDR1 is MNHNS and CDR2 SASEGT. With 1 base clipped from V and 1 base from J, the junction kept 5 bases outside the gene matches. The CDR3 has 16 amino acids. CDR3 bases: TGTGCCAGCAGTGAAGTGCCTGGACAGGGCACAGATACGCAGTATTTT. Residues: CASSEVPGQGTDTQYF.

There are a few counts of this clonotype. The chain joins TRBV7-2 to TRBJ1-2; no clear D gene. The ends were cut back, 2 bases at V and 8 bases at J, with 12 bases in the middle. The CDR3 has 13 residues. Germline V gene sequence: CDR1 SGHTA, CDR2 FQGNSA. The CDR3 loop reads CASSLKMVGGYTF. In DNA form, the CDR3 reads TGTGCCAGCAGCTTAAAAATGGTTGGGGGCTACACCTTC.

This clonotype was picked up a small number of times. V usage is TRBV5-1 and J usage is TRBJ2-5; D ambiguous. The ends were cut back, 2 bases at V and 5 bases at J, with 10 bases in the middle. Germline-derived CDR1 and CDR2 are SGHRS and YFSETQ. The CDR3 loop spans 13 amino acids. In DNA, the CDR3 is TGCGCCAGCAGCTTCGGAGTGGGGGAGACCCAGTACTTC. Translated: CASSFGVGETQYF.

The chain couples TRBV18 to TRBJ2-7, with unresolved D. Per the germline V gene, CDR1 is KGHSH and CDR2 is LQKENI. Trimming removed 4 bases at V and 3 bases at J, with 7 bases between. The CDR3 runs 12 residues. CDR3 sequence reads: CASSQANYEQYF. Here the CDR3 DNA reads TGTGCCAGCTCACAGGCTAACTACGAGCAGTACTTC.